The 6 T cell receptor beta chains given below trace back to one sample, sequenced in a study of T cell changes during pregnancy in multiple sclerosis. Assay used: immunoSEQ multiplex PCR; TCRdb lists only in-frame clones, some missing. Among 85,000 to 100,000 clones listed, roughly 92% were seen once. The sequences come from peripheral blood, collected in the first trimester of pregnancy. These receptors all stem from a female donor with multiple sclerosis, enrolled in a pregnancy study.

The chain employs TRBV25-1 and TRBJ1-2, with D unresolved. Germline V gene sequence: CDR1 MGHDK, CDR2 SYGVNS. V lost 7 bases to trimming and J lost 7 bases, with 16 bases between them. There are 13 residues in the CDR3. The CDR3 bases are TGTGCCAGCACACTAGGGCCAGATACTGGCTACACCTTC. Amino acids: CASTLGPDTGYTF.

This CDR3 reads CASLAGQETQYF. DNA of the CDR3: TGTGCCAGTCTAGCGGGTCAAGAGACCCAGTACTTC. J is TRBJ2-5 and V is TRBV2, with TRBD2 matching 8 bases. V was pared by 9 bases and J by 2 bases, with 2 bases of the junction left unmatched. This CDR3 spans 12 amino acids. The V gene's germline CDR1 is SNHLY and CDR2 FYNNEI.

The chain uses TRBV28 and TRBJ2-2, with 11 nucleotides matching TRBD1. The germline gives CDR1 MDHEN, CDR2 SYDVKM. The CDR3 totals 14 residues. The V gene end was trimmed by 4 bases and the J gene end by 5 bases; junction bases not matched to a gene: 0. The CDR3 nucleotides read TGTGCCAGCAGTTGGGACAGGGGGACCGGGGAGCTGTTTTTT. It yields the protein CASSWDRGTGELFF.

This clone was picked up a small number of times. The CDR3: CASSSKTEVGVLTF. In DNA form, the CDR3 reads TGTGCCAGCAGCTCCAAGACAGAGGTAGGCGTCCTGACTTTC. The rearrangement links TRBV5-4 to TRBJ2-6, with TRBD1 as a possible D gene (5 bases). Germline CDR1 and CDR2: SGHNT and YYREEE (reference sequence). This CDR3 is built from 14 residues. Trimming took off 3 bases at V and 12 bases at J, with 16 bases between the two ends.

The gene calls are TRBV5-5 and TRBJ2-1, with TRBD2 identical over 13 bases. Germline loops: CDR1 SGHKS, CDR2 YYEKEE (reference sequence). Trimming cost V 0 bases and J 2 bases; bases outside gene matches: 2. This CDR3 has 17 residues. CDR3 loop: CASSLEGLAGTYNEQFF. DNA for the CDR3: TGTGCCAGCAGCTTGGAGGGACTAGCGGGGACCTACAATGAGCAGTTCTTC.

V usage is TRBV19 and J usage is TRBJ2-7, with D possibly TRBD2 on 6 matching bases. V was clipped by 3 bases and J by 3 bases, with 15 bases between them. This CDR3 has 15 residues. Per germline, CDR1 LNHDA and CDR2 SQIVND (reference sequence). CDR3 sequence: CASSIGGKLGYEQYF. The CDR3 bases are TGTGCCAGTAGTATCGGGGGTAAATTAGGCTACGAGCAGTACTTC. The full variable domain, with the rest looked up from reference TRBV19 and TRBJ2-7, is DGGITQSPKYLFRKEGQNVTLSCEQNLNHDAMYWYRQDPGQGLRLIYYSQIVNDFQKGDIAEGYSVSREKKESFPLTVTSAQKNPTAFYLCASSIGGKLGYEQYFGPGTRLTVT.